The text below deals with one TCR beta chain. This entry comes from a study of blood T cell repertoires in COVID-19. Study overall: The analysed material was cDNA or gDNA that came from T cells, B-cell-depleted T cells, or PBMCs.

Germline loops: CDR1 KGHSH, CDR2 LQKENI. This CDR3 is built from 15 residues. Trimming stripped 3 bases from V and 2 bases from J, with 14 bases between. Original analysis: Reference gene primer amplification gave estimated nucleated cell counts. Here immunoSEQ multiplex PCR was the method, and the copy in TCRdb shows in-frame clones only, minus some. That table is the source of V, J and clone size, and D and trimming were worked out from the DNA. The sample contains a few hundred thousand clones, about 88% of which appear only once. All exposed participants met a person with COVID-19 within 2 weeks before entering the study.

The chain combines TRBV18 with TRBJ2-7, with a tentative D call TRBD2 (6 bases). This clonotype was sampled from a woman aged 25 to 39 who had been exposed to COVID-19. Sequencing used PBMCs or T cells enriched from blood (not recorded which). The CDR3 DNA reads as TGTGCCAGCTCACCCTCGGGGGACCCCGCCTACGAGCAGTACTTC. Its translation is CASSPSGDPAYEQYF.